Following are 9 T cell receptor beta chains from one sample sequenced in a study of OX40 agonist ivuxolimab in advanced cancers. Clones were sequenced by immunoSEQ multiplex PCR, and TCRdb holds only the in-frame ones, with some missing. The table includes 75,000 or so clones, 70% to 90% detected once. The source was CD4+ or CD8+ T cells sorted from blood, collected in a trial of the OX40 agonist ivuxolimab. These TCRs come from an adult with an advanced solid tumor such as melanoma, head and neck, liver or kidney cancer.

V gene TRBV4-3 combines with J gene TRBJ2-1; perhaps TRBD2 as D (6 bases). The germline CDR1 and CDR2 sequences are LGHNA and YSLEER. V was shortened by 2 bases and J by 6 bases, with 14 bases between the two germline ends. CDR3 length: 15 amino acids. The CDR3 coding sequence is TGCGCCAGCAGCCAATACACGGCCGGGAGCAATGAGCAGTTCTTC. Residues: CASSQYTAGSNEQFF.

This chain connects TRBV25-1 to TRBJ2-1; D is uncertain. The CDR3 contains 13 residues. Trimming removed 3 bases from V and 3 bases from J, with 6 bases in between. Germline loops: CDR1 MGHDK, CDR2 SYGVNS. The DNA for the CDR3 is TGTGCCAGCAGTGACTTGGTCTACAATGAGCAGTTCTTC. This gives the protein CASSDLVYNEQFF.

The chain carries TRBV19 and TRBJ2-7; 13 nucleotides match TRBD2. V was clipped by 9 bases and J by 6 bases; unmatched bases: 5. This CDR3 is 13 amino acids long. The germline V gene has CDR1 LNHDA and CDR2 SQIVND (reference sequence). The CDR3 is CASGTSGVFEQYF. CDR3 bases: TGTGCCAGCGGGACTAGCGGGGTCTTCGAGCAGTACTTC. The whole variable domain, remainder taken from reference TRBV19 and TRBJ2-7, is DGGITQSPKYLFRKEGQNVTLSCEQNLNHDAMYWYRQDPGQGLRLIYYSQIVNDFQKGDIAEGYSVSREKKESFPLTVTSAQKNPTAFYLCASGTSGVFEQYFGPGTRLTVT.

This clone was seen more than once but under ten times. The chain recombines TRBV5-6 with TRBJ1-2, with 12 bases aligning to TRBD1. V shed 4 bases, J shed 5 bases, and the junction held 9 bases outside the gene matches. The CDR3 is 16 residues long. Germline CDR1 reads SGHDT; CDR2 reads YYEEEE. The CDR3, as DNA: TGTGCCAGCAGCACCGGGACAGGGGGCCTTCATTATGGCTACACCTTC. Encoded protein: CASSTGTGGLHYGYTF.

J is TRBJ2-3 and V is TRBV30; D may be TRBD2 (7 bases). Trimming took off 0 bases at V and 3 bases at J, with 10 bases between the two ends. Germline V CDR1 and CDR2: GTSNPN, SVGIG (reference sequence). This CDR3 is 14 amino acids long. The CDR3 nucleotides are TGTGCCTGGAGTGTAGGGGGGGCGACAGATACGCAGTATTTT. Protein sequence: CAWSVGGATDTQYF.

This clone was counted once. This chain links TRBV7-9 with TRBJ2-5; 7 bases line up with TRBD1. The CDR3 has 15 amino acids. Germline assignment: CDR1 SEHNR and CDR2 FQNEAQ (reference sequence). V shed 5 bases, J shed 5 bases, and the junction held 11 bases outside the gene matches. The CDR3 nucleotides are TGTGCCAGCAGCGTCGGGACAGCTCGGGGCGAGACCCAGTACTTC. This gives the protein CASSVGTARGETQYF.

The CDR3 DNA is TGTGCCAGCAGCGTAGCGCCGCGAGGGGAGCTGTCTGCTACGCAGTATTTT. Translated, it gives CASSVAPRGELSATQYF. The chain couples TRBV9 to TRBJ2-3; possibly TRBD1 or TRBD2 for D (5 bases each). From germline, CDR1 is SGDLS and CDR2 YYNGEE. The CDR3 contains 17 residues. V lost 0 bases and J lost 8, with 22 bases in between.

The chain recombines TRBV10-3 with TRBJ1-2, with a weak D call TRBD1 (6 bases). Germline V gene lookup returns CDR1 ENHRY and CDR2 SYGVKD. The CDR3 has 16 amino acids. V shed 7 bases and J shed 3 bases, with 21 bases lying between them. DNA of the CDR3: TGTGCCATCACTGGCAGTCCCGGTCAGGGGCACTATGGCTACACCTTC. As protein: CAITGSPGQGHYGYTF.

This chain uses TRBV27 with TRBJ1-1; TRBD1 is a possible D gene (6 bases). Germline CDR1 MNHEY, CDR2 SMNVEV (reference sequence). The V gene lost 6 bases and the J gene lost 5 bases, with 16 bases spanning the gap. The CDR3 covers 14 residues. CDR3 region: CASRLDRLNTEAFF. CDR3 coding DNA: TGTGCCAGCAGACTAGACAGGCTAAATACTGAAGCTTTCTTT.